This TCR beta chain was recovered during a study of blood T cell repertoires in COVID-19 (dated by TCRdb to 2020 to 2021). Regarding the complete study: The collaborator samples originated in the United States, Italy and Spain and spanned the acute and convalescent phases of COVID-19. The dataset comprised deeply sampled blood TCRbeta repertoires from subjects exposed to, actively infected with, or recovered from COVID-19. The material from the prospective study consisted of cDNA or gDNA derived from T cells, B-cell-depleted T cells, or PBMCs. A de-identified subject ID, COVID-19 status, age in years and sex were almost always included in the sample metadata. The repertoires were released in a freely available public database meant as a resource for research on the immune response to SARS-CoV-2. Samples came from the ongoing ImmuneRACE study (first 160 participants) plus 1,254 subjects from 6 global collaborators. Where available, HLA class I and class II types were obtained from metadata supplied by the sample provider rather than from assay-based typing. What the authors observed across the whole study: The quantity of clinical and demographic metadata differed by source and by participant and was supplied without curation.

Whole blood was collected in K2EDTA tubes by collaborating institutions according to the institutions' own protocols. Collaborator samples were shipped for TCRbeta analysis as frozen whole blood, isolated PBMCs, or DNA extracted from either sample type. On this clone: This receptor's antigen is unknown. Per-base qualities were not stored, and no clone one base away is much larger.

The immunoSEQ Assay, a bias-controlled multiplex PCR, was used to amplify TCRbeta CDR3 regions from genomic DNA. In the source study's methods: The number of nucleated cells in each sample was estimated from the amplification of reference gene primers within the assay. To quantify the absolute abundance of each unique TCRbeta CDR3 rearrangement, sequence reads were collapsed and filtered. For each sample, productive Simpson clonality was calculated by taking the square root of Simpson's diversity index across productive rearrangements. Imported from immuneACCESS, the table was reduced by TCRdb to in-frame sequences with V and J called. These copies leave out some clones; in studies compared against another copy, an unresolved V gene accounts for under half, and the cause of the remainder is not known. V, J and clone size reflect that table, while D and trimming were determined from the DNA. The sample has hundreds of thousands of clones on record, about 90% of them singletons. About 3% of the sample is taken by the ten largest.

The sequence was collected from a young man with active or convalescent COVID-19. Sequenced input: peripheral blood.

In nucleotide form, the sequence is TGTGCCAGCAGCCTCACCACTAGCGGGGGATCCTACGAGCAGTACTTC. This sequence encodes CASSLTTSGGSYEQYF. The chain couples TRBV7-9 to TRBJ2-7; 11 junctional bases match TRBD2. CDR1 and CDR2 are read off the germline V gene (reference sequence) as SEHNR and FQNEAQ. Taken from cysteine to phenylalanine, the CDR3 has 16 residues. Only the CDR3 region is kept as DNA, spanning 48 bases read in frame from base 1. V ends up 5 bases short and J 1 base short, with an unmatched junction base count of 7.